The next 17 T cell receptor beta chains were all read from a single sample in a study of T cells expressing NK-cell markers. TCRdb reanalyzed the 5' RACE reads and collapses them to one entry per CDR3 protein, without DNA. In total, the table holds just under 150,000 distinct CDR3 sequences. Specimen: blood T cells: a sorted CD56 or NKG2C T cell subset, CD4+ or CD8+ T cells, or bulk PBMC T cells (not recorded which). The source of these receptors is a man aged 18 to 30 in good health.

The chain joins TRBV28 to TRBJ1-1; TCRdb designates TRBD1, a call that cannot be tested without DNA. The CDR3 has 12 amino acids. CDR1 is MDHEN and CDR2 is SYDVKM in the germline V gene. CDR3 residues: CASSTYRGEAFF.

The rearrangement joins TRBV12-3 or TRBV12-4 to TRBJ2-1; the D gene TCRdb calls, TRBD2, cannot be checked with no DNA. The length of the CDR3 is 15 residues. CDR3 amino acids: CASSHTSGRGNEQFF.

V and J are TRBV29-1 and TRBJ2-3; lacking DNA, the TRBD2 call made by TCRdb goes unchecked. This CDR3 is built from 14 residues. Germline V gene lookup returns CDR1 SQVTM and CDR2 ANQGSEA. The CDR3 loop is CSVASGRSADTQYF.

The CDR3 sequence: CSVAGQGAYEQYF. This chain joins TRBV29-1 and TRBJ2-7; lacking DNA, the TRBD1 call made by TCRdb goes unchecked. The CDR3 runs 13 residues. Germline CDR1 SQVTM, CDR2 ANQGSEA.

The chain couples TRBV5-1 to TRBJ2-7; no DNA is available, so the TRBD2 call from TCRdb remains unchecked. Germline lookup yields CDR1 SGHRS and CDR2 YFSETQ. The CDR3 has 11 residues. CDR3 loop: CASSTGLVSYF.

The chain recombines TRBV5-1 with TRBJ1-2; with no DNA, the TCRdb D assignment of TRBD1 cannot be verified. There are 16 residues in the CDR3. CDR1 and CDR2 (germline): SGHRS, YFSETQ. CDR3: CASSSRHDRVHYGYTF.

The gene calls are TRBV30 and TRBJ2-2; absent DNA, TCRdb's TRBD2 call cannot be checked. This CDR3 is 15 amino acids long. Germline loops: CDR1 GTSNPN, CDR2 SVGIG (reference sequence). The CDR3 sequence: CASYSAVGYTGELFF. Drawing the rest from reference TRBV30 and TRBJ2-2, the complete variable domain is SQTIHQWPATLVQPVGSPLSLECTVEGTSNPNLYWYRQAAGRGLQLLFYSVGIGQISSEVPQNLSASRPQDRQFILSSKKLLLSDSGFYLCASYSAVGYTGELFFGEGSRLTVL.

The gene calls are TRBV29-1 and TRBJ2-1; TCRdb indicates TRBD2, and absent DNA this call remains unverified. CDR3 length: 15 residues. Germline CDR1 SQVTM, CDR2 ANQGSEA. CDR3 sequence reads: CSVRTDYDPNNEQFF.

The chain combines TRBV7-9 with TRBJ1-4; TCRdb reports TRBD1, a call that lacks DNA to check it against. The CDR3 loop spans 16 amino acids. Looked up from germline, CDR1 is SEHNR and CDR2 is FQNEAQ (reference sequence). CDR3 sequence: CASSSRQGAANEKLFF.

The chain uses TRBV12-3 or TRBV12-4 and TRBJ1-1. The CDR3 sequence is 15 residues long. This chain's CDR3 is CASSSSESMNTEAFF.

This chain connects TRBV29-1 to TRBJ2-1; without DNA, the TCRdb call of TRBD1 cannot be checked. Germline V gene data show CDR1 as SQVTM and CDR2 as ANQGSEA. The CDR3 is 15 residues long. Here the CDR3 reads CSAGGASSSYNEQFF.

The gene calls are TRBV10-3 and TRBJ2-1; TCRdb's assignment of TRBD2 cannot be checked, as there is no DNA. Germline CDR1 is ENHRY and CDR2 is SYGVKD. The CDR3 runs to 15 residues. CDR3 sequence: CAIRAPGGSKNEQFF.

The chain is built from TRBV28 and TRBJ2-7; TCRdb outputs TRBD1, but without DNA this stays unchecked. Germline V gives CDR1 MDHEN, CDR2 SYDVKM. CDR3 length: 13 residues. The CDR3: CATDGQPTYEQYF.

The rearrangement links TRBV4-1 to TRBJ2-1; the TCRdb D gene call, TRBD2, has no DNA to confirm it. This CDR3 comprises 16 residues. CDR1 and CDR2 (germline): MGHRA, YSYEKL. The CDR3 spells CASSQDEGVRRNEQFF.

The chain combines TRBV29-1 with TRBJ2-3; TCRdb's assignment of TRBD2 cannot be checked, as there is no DNA. Germline-derived CDR1 and CDR2 are SQVTM and ANQGSEA. The CDR3 is 14 residues long. The chain's CDR3 is CSAVGDMHGDTQYF.

The chain employs TRBV29-1 and TRBJ2-1; the D call of TRBD2 rests on TCRdb alone, since no DNA is present to check it. The CDR3 sequence is 13 residues long. Per the germline V gene, CDR1 is SQVTM and CDR2 is ANQGSEA. The CDR3 spells CSPGLAGGNEQFF.

The genes are TRBV7-6 and TRBJ2-7; the TCRdb call, TRBD1, lacks DNA for checking. From germline, CDR1 is SGHVS and CDR2 FNYEAQ. This CDR3 has 13 amino acids. The CDR3 sequence is CASSLGGTPEQYF.